This entry lists 27 T cell receptor beta chains sequenced from one sample in a study of blood T cell repertoires in COVID-19. The method was immunoSEQ multiplex PCR; TCRdb's version includes in-frame clones alone and lacks a portion of them. The sample lists some 210,000 clones, under 90% occurring once. Source material: PBMCs or T cells enriched from blood (not recorded which). These receptors were taken from a woman aged 45-59 years with acute COVID-19.

This chain uses TRBV5-5 with TRBJ2-7; 7 bases agree with TRBD2. V lost 0 bases to trimming and J lost 0 bases; unmatched junction nucleotides: 6. CDR1 SGHKS and CDR2 YYEKEE come from the germline V gene (reference sequence). The CDR3 length is 16 residues. The CDR3 DNA sequence: TGTGCCAGCAGCTTGGCCGGGACTATCAACTCCTACGAGCAGTACTTC. This gives the protein CASSLAGTINSYEQYF.

This clone showed up just once. This chain uses TRBV7-2 with TRBJ2-5, with D maybe TRBD2 (6 bases). Germline lookup yields CDR1 SGHTA and CDR2 FQGNSA. There are 14 residues in the CDR3. The V end lost 2 bases, the J end lost 5 bases, and 12 bases lay between the germline ends. The CDR3 DNA reads as TGTGCCAGCAGCTTACCCCCGGGGAGGGAGACCCAGTACTTC. Translation gives CASSLPPGRETQYF.

The chain carries TRBV5-4 and TRBJ2-5; 9 nucleotides line up with TRBD1. Germline V gene lookup returns CDR1 SGHNT and CDR2 YYREEE (reference sequence). CDR3 size: 18 residues. The V and J ends lost 4 bases and 3 bases, in that order; junction bases with no gene match: 16. CDR3 amino acids: CASSPGQGSLRLEETQYF. The CDR3 DNA reads TGTGCCAGCAGCCCCGGACAGGGGAGTTTGAGGCTAGAAGAGACCCAGTACTTC.

The V gene is TRBV13, the J gene TRBJ2-5, with 7 bases matching TRBD1. This CDR3 is 13 amino acids long. Germline-derived CDR1 and CDR2 are PRHDT and FYEKMQ (reference sequence). V gave up 5 bases and J gave up 4 bases; unmatched junction bases: 4. The CDR3 DNA reads as TGTGCCAGCAGCGGACGACAGGGAGAGACCCAGTACTTC. Translated, it gives CASSGRQGETQYF.

This chain connects TRBV5-1 to TRBJ1-4, with a tentative D call TRBD1 (5 bases). The ends were cut back, 2 bases at V and 7 bases at J, with 12 bases in the middle. The CDR3 extends over 14 amino acids. The germline V gene encodes CDR1 SGHRS and CDR2 YFSETQ. CDR3 nucleotide sequence: TGCGCCAGCAGCTTCTCCGGGGGAGCTGAAAAACTGTTTTTT. Protein product: CASSFSGGAEKLFF.

Note on this clone: A junction boundary mismatches the germline segment, possibly from a read error. The rearrangement joins TRBV3-1 (or the pseudogene TRBV3-2) to TRBJ2-1; 8 bases map to TRBD2. There are 17 residues in the CDR3. Germline-derived CDR1 and CDR2 are LGHDT and YNNKEL (reference sequence). DNA of the CDR3: TGTGCCAGCAGCCAAGATTCTCGGGGGGGTCTTTTCAATAAGCAGTTCTTC. It translates to CASSQDSRGGLFNKQFF.

The sample holds a few counts of this clone. The rearrangement links TRBV18 to TRBJ2-7; D is uncertain. The V and J ends lost 4 bases and 3 bases respectively, with 7 bases between them. The germline gives CDR1 KGHSH, CDR2 LQKENI. This CDR3 is built from 12 residues. The CDR3 region has the DNA TGTGCCAGCTCACTCGCGATCTACGAGCAGTACTTC. This gives the protein CASSLAIYEQYF.

The chain joins TRBV18 to TRBJ2-1, with 8 nucleotides matching TRBD1. CDR1 and CDR2 from the germline V gene are KGHSH and LQKENI. V shed 0 bases and J 5 bases; nucleotides not matched to a gene: 6. The CDR3 spans 16 residues. The CDR3 loop is CASSPPRTGFHNEQFF. The CDR3 DNA sequence: TGTGCCAGCTCACCACCTCGGACAGGGTTCCACAATGAGCAGTTCTTC.

This chain uses TRBV7-2 with TRBJ2-1; TRBD2 might be the D (6 bases). The germline V gene has CDR1 SGHTA and CDR2 FQGNSA. V was cut by 6 bases and J by 0 bases, with 18 bases left in between. CDR3 length: 17 residues. CDR3 nucleotides: TGTGCCAGCAGTAGAACGGGGGACTTCTCCTCCTACAATGAGCAGTTCTTC. Its protein product is CASSRTGDFSSYNEQFF. Full variable domain (remainder filled in from reference TRBV7-2 and TRBJ2-1): GAGVSQSPSNKVTEKGKDVELRCDPISGHTALYWYRQSLGQGLEFLIYFQGNSAPDKSGLPSDRFSAERTGGSVSTLTIQRTQQEDSAVYLCASSRTGDFSSYNEQFFGPGTRLTVL.

This chain joins TRBV7-2 and TRBJ1-5; possible D gene TRBD1, 5 bases. Germline V gives CDR1 SGHTA, CDR2 FQGNSA. Trimming removed 0 bases from V and 4 bases from J, with 10 bases in between. CDR3 length equals 15 residues. The CDR3 coding sequence is TGTGCCAGCAGCTTAGCGCAGGGCCGGAATCAGCCCCAGCATTTT. Its translation is CASSLAQGRNQPQHF.

J is TRBJ2-1 and V is TRBV10-3, with D maybe TRBD2 (6 bases). Germline values: CDR1 ENHRY, CDR2 SYGVKD. The CDR3 runs to 16 residues. Trimming took off 3 bases at V and 9 bases at J, with 21 bases between the two ends. CDR3 sequence: CAISDGAGRINTEQFF. The DNA for the CDR3 is TGTGCCATCAGTGATGGAGCGGGCCGCATAAACACTGAGCAGTTCTTC.

This clone appeared once. The V call is TRBV25-1, the J call TRBJ2-3; no reliable D call. The CDR3 extends over 14 amino acids. V was clipped by 2 bases and J by 7 bases, with 13 bases between them. Germline V gene data show CDR1 as MGHDK and CDR2 as SYGVNS. The DNA of the CDR3 is TGTGCCAGCAGTGAAGCCCCGAGACACAATACGCAGTATTTT. It translates to CASSEAPRHNTQYF.

The CDR3 nucleotides are TGTGCCAGCAGTAGTACAGGGGAGGTCTTAGCTTTCTTT. It codes for CASSSTGEVLAFF. J is TRBJ1-1 and V is TRBV12-3 or TRBV12-4; 7 bases line up with TRBD1. V lost 5 bases, J lost 10 bases, and 10 bases stayed unmatched. The CDR3 is 13 amino acids.

This chain uses TRBV7-8 with TRBJ1-1, with D perhaps matching TRBD1 (6 bases). Trimming took 5 bases from V and 3 from J, leaving 10 bases between them. CDR3 length: 13 amino acids. Looked up from germline, CDR1 is SGHVS and CDR2 is FQNEAQ. The CDR3 nucleotides are TGTGCCAGCAGCAACCACAGGGACACTGAAGCTTTCTTT. As protein: CASSNHRDTEAFF.

The genes are TRBV18 and TRBJ2-5, with D unresolved. The CDR3 totals 12 residues. Trimming pared 6 bases from V and 2 bases from J, leaving 7 bases between. Germline assignment: CDR1 KGHSH and CDR2 LQKENI. CDR3 sequence: CASSPVQETQYF. The CDR3 nucleotides read TGTGCCAGCTCGCCGGTACAAGAGACCCAGTACTTC.

The CDR3 DNA reads TGTGCCAGCAGTAGCTGGGAGACCCAGTACTTC. Translating gives CASSSWETQYF. The chain uses TRBV12-3 or TRBV12-4 and TRBJ2-5, with unresolved D. The CDR3 loop spans 11 amino acids. V shed 5 bases and J shed 5 bases, with 6 bases lying between them.

The table lists this clone with a count of one. This chain connects TRBV10-1 to TRBJ1-4; tentatively, D is TRBD1 (6 bases). From germline, CDR1 is WNHNN and CDR2 SYGVQD (reference sequence). This CDR3 has 16 amino acids. Trimming shortened V by 9 bases and J by 4 bases, and 21 bases separated the two germline ends. The chain's CDR3 is CARFGGGELNNEKLFF. The CDR3 nucleotides are TGCGCCAGGTTCGGGGGGGGCGAGCTAAATAATGAAAAACTGTTTTTT.

V and J are TRBV7-2 and TRBJ2-6, with 8 bases fitting TRBD1. Germline V gives CDR1 SGHTA, CDR2 FQGNSA. V shed 4 bases and J 1 base; nucleotides not matched to a gene: 6. CDR3 size: 17 residues. The CDR3 reads CASSSDRVWSGANVLTF. Written as DNA, the CDR3 is TGTGCCAGCAGCTCGGACAGGGTATGGTCTGGGGCCAACGTCCTGACTTTC.

The rearrangement uses TRBV19 and TRBJ2-2, with D perhaps TRBD1 (5 bases). The CDR3 totals 15 residues. V lost 7 bases, J lost 0 bases, and 12 bases lay in between. Germline assignment: CDR1 LNHDA and CDR2 SQIVND (reference sequence). DNA for the CDR3: TGTGCCAGTAAGGACATACACGCGAACACCGGGGAGCTGTTTTTT. This codes for CASKDIHANTGELFF.

The chain employs TRBV6-5 and TRBJ1-1, with D tentatively TRBD1 (5 bases). This CDR3 is built from 15 residues. Looked up from germline, CDR1 is MNHEY and CDR2 is SVGAGI. Between the trimmed V and J ends, which lost 2 bases and 2 bases, there was a span of 12 bases. The DNA for the CDR3 is TGTGCCAGCAGTTACGGCCAGGGCCCAAACACTGAAGCTTTCTTT. This encodes CASSYGQGPNTEAFF.

The chain carries TRBV18 and TRBJ1-4, with a tentative D call TRBD1 (6 bases). V was trimmed by 8 bases and J by 6 bases, leaving 16 bases between them. This CDR3 has 14 amino acids. The germline V gene has CDR1 KGHSH and CDR2 LQKENI. CDR3 DNA sequence: TGTGCCAGCAGAACAGGGAATACGGATGAAAAACTGTTTTTT. Translating gives CASRTGNTDEKLFF.

The chain has TRBV7-9 and TRBJ2-2, with 8 bases that match TRBD1. CDR1 and CDR2 (germline): SEHNR, FQNEAQ (reference sequence). The CDR3 consists of 17 residues. J lost 7 bases, V lost 3 bases, and 13 bases had no gene match. Written as DNA, the CDR3 is TGTGCCAGCAGCTTTCCCAGGGGGCGACGGGAGAACGGGGAGCTGTTTTTT. Its translation: CASSFPRGRRENGELFF.

This chain uses TRBV27 with TRBJ2-1; tentatively, D is TRBD1 (6 bases). CDR1 and CDR2 (germline): MNHEY, SMNVEV (reference sequence). The CDR3 covers 16 residues. V lost 6 bases to trimming and J lost 3 bases, with 18 bases between them. CDR3 in amino acids: CASRTTRQVVYNEQFF. The CDR3 DNA sequence: TGTGCCAGCAGGACCACCAGACAGGTCGTCTACAATGAGCAGTTCTTC.

The rearrangement links TRBV6-1 to TRBJ1-2; no clear D gene. CDR1 and CDR2 from the germline V gene are MNHNS and SASEGT. The length of the CDR3 is 14 residues. The V end was cut by 0 bases, the J end by 3 bases, with 8 bases between. Here the CDR3 reads CASSEAYGYYGYTF. As DNA, the CDR3 is TGTGCCAGCAGTGAAGCTTACGGGTACTATGGCTACACCTTC.

The chain carries TRBV7-2 and TRBJ2-1, with 11 bases matching TRBD1. The CDR3 sequence is 17 residues long. J gave up 6 bases and V 5 bases, and 12 bases lay outside the gene matches. From germline, CDR1 is SGHTA and CDR2 FQGNSA. The CDR3 sequence is CASSGPRWTGGFNEQFF. The CDR3 DNA reads as TGTGCCAGCAGCGGCCCAAGGTGGACAGGGGGCTTCAATGAGCAGTTCTTC.

V usage is TRBV29-1 and J usage is TRBJ1-1; D ambiguous. The CDR3 is 12 residues long. V was trimmed by 7 bases and J by 9 bases, leaving 18 bases between them. CDR1 is SQVTM and CDR2 is ANQGSEA in the germline V gene. The CDR3 region has the DNA TGCAGCGCCGAGAAGGATCTCGGGAAAGCTTTCTTT. It encodes CSAEKDLGKAFF.

J is TRBJ1-5 and V is TRBV18, with D possibly TRBD1 on 6 matching bases. The V gene lost 6 bases and the J gene lost 4 bases, with 22 bases spanning the gap. The CDR3 length is 17 residues. CDR1 and CDR2 from the germline V gene are KGHSH and LQKENI. CDR3 sequence reads: CASSPNSQGVGNQPQHF. CDR3 sequence (DNA): TGTGCCAGCTCGCCAAATTCACAGGGAGTAGGAAATCAGCCCCAGCATTTT.